A selection of T cell receptor beta chains follows, all from one sample in a study of T cells in Graves' hyperthyroidism and ophthalmopathy. In TCRdb, the multiplex PCR reads were re-called with MiXCR into one record per CDR3 protein. The table records over 500,000 distinct CDR3 sequences, roughly 15% of them present only once. Material for sequencing was blood. These receptors were collected from a young woman with Graves' ophthalmopathy. The CDR3 runs from the conserved cysteine through the conserved F or W. The D gene is left open where the match is weak. Size values are once, few and many counts, or a class for expanded clones, and some rows have none.

clone_size: many
j_call: TRBJ2-7
d_call: TRBD1
v_call: TRBV2
cdr3_nt: TGTGCCAGCAGGGGACAGGGGAAGGACGAGCAGTACTTC
cdr3_aa: CASRGQGKDEQYF

clone_size: many
j_call: TRBJ1-2
d_call: TRBD1
v_call: TRBV7-9
cdr3_nt: TGTGCCAGCAGCTTAGCGGGACAGGGGGCATATGGCTACACCTTC
cdr3_aa: CASSLAGQGAYGYTF

clone_size: many
j_call: TRBJ2-3
d_call: -
v_call: TRBV11-2
cdr3_nt: TGTGCCAGCAGTCGAGGGTACACAGATACGCAGTATTTT
cdr3_aa: CASSRGYTDTQYF

clone_size: few
j_call: TRBJ2-2
d_call: -
v_call: TRBV7-3
cdr3_nt: TGTGCCAGCAGCTTTACCATGCGGTCCGGGGAGCTGTTTTTT
cdr3_aa: CASSFTMRSGELFF

clone_size: many
j_call: TRBJ2-2
d_call: -
v_call: TRBV20-1
cdr3_nt: TGCAGTGCTAGAGGGGACGACACCGGGGAGCTGTTTTTT
cdr3_aa: CSARGDDTGELFF

clone_size: -
j_call: TRBJ2-5
d_call: TRBD2
v_call: TRBV6-1
cdr3_nt: TGTGCCAGCAGTCTCGGGAGCGGGACTAAGGAGACCCAGTACTTC
cdr3_aa: CASSLGSGTKETQYF

clone_size: many
j_call: TRBJ2-7
d_call: -
v_call: TRBV6-1
cdr3_nt: TGTGCCAGCAGTGCCACTCGGGGCGGGTACGAGCAGTACTTC
cdr3_aa: CASSATRGGYEQYF

clone_size: many
j_call: TRBJ2-1
d_call: -
v_call: TRBV18
cdr3_nt: TGTGCCAGCTCACCAGAGGCGAATGAGCAGTTCTTC
cdr3_aa: CASSPEANEQFF

clone_size: -
j_call: TRBJ2-2
d_call: -
v_call: TRBV18
cdr3_nt: TGTGCCAGCTCACGTCCCAACCCGAACACCGGGGAGCTGTTTTTT
cdr3_aa: CASSRPNPNTGELFF

clone_size: few
j_call: TRBJ1-2
d_call: -
v_call: TRBV4-1
cdr3_nt: TGCGCCAGCAGCCAAGGCCCCCGGGGTCGAGGCTACACCTTC
cdr3_aa: CASSQGPRGRGYTF

clone_size: many
j_call: TRBJ1-1
d_call: -
v_call: TRBV30
cdr3_nt: TGTGCCTGGAGTTGGGGCAGGGGGAACACTGAAGCTTTCTTT
cdr3_aa: CAWSWGRGNTEAFF

clone_size: many
j_call: TRBJ2-3
d_call: -
v_call: TRBV5-8
cdr3_nt: TGTGCCAGCAGCTTGGTTCCCACAGATACGCAGTATTTT
cdr3_aa: CASSLVPTDTQYF

clone_size: many
j_call: TRBJ1-5
d_call: -
v_call: TRBV10-1
cdr3_nt: TGCGCCAGCAGTGTAATGGGGGTTCAGCCCCAGCATTTT
cdr3_aa: CASSVMGVQPQHF

clone_size: many
j_call: TRBJ1-1
d_call: TRBD1
v_call: TRBV7-9
cdr3_nt: TGTGCCAGCACCCAGGGGGCATCGGACACTGAAGCTTTCTTT
cdr3_aa: CASTQGASDTEAFF

clone_size: many
j_call: TRBJ2-1
d_call: TRBD2
v_call: TRBV27
cdr3_nt: TGTGCCAGCAGTCCAAGGACTAGCGGGAGAAAAAATGAGCAGTTCTTC
cdr3_aa: CASSPRTSGRKNEQFF

clone_size: many
j_call: TRBJ1-5
d_call: -
v_call: TRBV11-3
cdr3_nt: TGTGCCAGCAGCCCCCGTGGTTTGGGCAATCAGCCCCAGCATTTT
cdr3_aa: CASSPRGLGNQPQHF

clone_size: -
j_call: TRBJ2-7
d_call: TRBD1
v_call: TRBV5-1
cdr3_nt: TGTGCCAGCAGCCCTTTATATCCGGGACAGGGACCCTACGAGCAGTACTTC
cdr3_aa: CASSPLYPGQGPYEQYF

clone_size: many
j_call: TRBJ2-7
d_call: TRBD2
v_call: TRBV11-2
cdr3_nt: TGTGCCAGCAGGAGGGAGGGCTTATACGAGCAGTACTTC
cdr3_aa: CASRREGLYEQYF

clone_size: -
j_call: TRBJ1-4
d_call: -
v_call: TRBV15
cdr3_nt: TGTGCCACCAGCAGAGAGGGGGGGTTAATAACAACTAATGAAAAACTGTTTTTT
cdr3_aa: CATSREGGLITTNEKLFF

clone_size: many
j_call: TRBJ2-2
d_call: -
v_call: TRBV7-3
cdr3_nt: TGTGCCAGCAGCTTAACAGCGAACACCGGGGAGCTGTTTTTT
cdr3_aa: CASSLTANTGELFF

clone_size: few
j_call: TRBJ1-6
d_call: -
v_call: TRBV6-1
cdr3_nt: TGTGCCAGCAGGAGCGGGTTGGGTTCACCCCTCCACTTT
cdr3_aa: CASRSGLGSPLHF

clone_size: -
j_call: TRBJ1-2
d_call: -
v_call: TRBV6-2/TRBV6-3
cdr3_nt: TGTGCCAGCGGGCGACAAGGTGGCTACACCTTC
cdr3_aa: CASGRQGGYTF

clone_size: -
j_call: TRBJ2-5
d_call: -
v_call: TRBV28
cdr3_nt: TGTGCCAGCAGAGGACGGATAAAAGAGACCCAGTACTTC
cdr3_aa: CASRGRIKETQYF

clone_size: many
j_call: TRBJ2-1
d_call: -
v_call: TRBV11-2
cdr3_nt: TGTGCCAGCAGCCGCTCGGGACCCTCCTACAATGAGCAGTTCTTC
cdr3_aa: CASSRSGPSYNEQFF

clone_size: few
j_call: TRBJ2-2
d_call: TRBD1
v_call: TRBV12-3/TRBV12-4
cdr3_nt: TGTGCCACCCGGACAGGGGTGGACGGGGAGCTGTTTTTT
cdr3_aa: CATRTGVDGELFF

clone_size: -
j_call: TRBJ2-1
d_call: TRBD2
v_call: TRBV27
cdr3_nt: TGTGCCAGCAGTCCCCCGAGAGCGGGAGGTTTAGAGCAGTTCTTC
cdr3_aa: CASSPPRAGGLEQFF

clone_size: many
j_call: TRBJ2-7
d_call: -
v_call: TRBV3-1
cdr3_nt: TGTGCCAGCAGCCTTGGGACTTACTACGAGCAGTACTTC
cdr3_aa: CASSLGTYYEQYF